The T cell receptor beta chain under discussion was sequenced for a study of T cell repertoires in cytomegalovirus infection. Background on the study: CMV epitopes that were recently identified and HLA-C-restricted were used alongside well-studied HLA-B-restricted ones. Public TCR beta signatures marked donors with CMV infection and the matching HLA. Notes on the study in general: Clonotypes of TCR beta that were HLA-C-restricted and CMV-specific dominated the ex vivo response.

This clonotype has just a few counts. Its antigen is unknown. In germline, CDR1 is DFQATT, CDR2 SNEGSKA (reference sequence). Trimming took 3 bases from V and 3 from J; bases not matched to a gene: 4. The CDR3 runs to 13 residues. TCRdb fed the reads into MiXCR, producing one record per CDR3 protein. The table shows hundreds of thousands of distinct CDR3 sequences, with about 30% occurring only once. Sequenced here: cultured PBMCs, sampled from culture after CMV antigen stimulation. This sequence joins TRBV20-1 and TRBJ2-5, with 7 bases matching TRBD1. This TCR derives from a human donor in good health (CMV status not recorded). Some clones in this sample may be carry-over from other donors' samples. The DNA for the CDR3 is TGCAGTGCTAGGCAGGGGGTGGAAGAGACCCAGTACTTC. It translates to CSARQGVEETQYF.